Sequencing of this T cell receptor (beta chain) was carried out in a study of neoadjuvant anti-PD-1 for oral cavity cancer. Study-level results: Each response group had just a few patients in TCR analyses.

The germline gives CDR1 SQVTM, CDR2 ANQGSEA. The CDR3 runs to 15 residues. V was pared by 4 bases and J by 0 bases, with 8 bases of the junction left unmatched. The table came from immunoSEQ multiplex PCR; TCRdb's copy has only in-frame clones and leaves some out. The sample contains about 16,000 clones, about 61% of which appear only once. A remark on this clone: Its antigen is as yet unknown.

Patients had HPV-negative, locally advanced oral cavity squamous cell carcinoma. Sample: PBMCs, taken before nivolumab (anti-PD-1) treatment. The genes are TRBV29-1 and TRBJ2-7; 8 nucleotides align to TRBD1. The sequence came from a person aged 40 to 85 with oral cavity squamous cell carcinoma. The CDR3 sequence is CSVVGQGWPSYEQYF. The CDR3 nucleotides read TGCAGCGTTGTAGGACAGGGATGGCCCTCCTACGAGCAGTACTTC.